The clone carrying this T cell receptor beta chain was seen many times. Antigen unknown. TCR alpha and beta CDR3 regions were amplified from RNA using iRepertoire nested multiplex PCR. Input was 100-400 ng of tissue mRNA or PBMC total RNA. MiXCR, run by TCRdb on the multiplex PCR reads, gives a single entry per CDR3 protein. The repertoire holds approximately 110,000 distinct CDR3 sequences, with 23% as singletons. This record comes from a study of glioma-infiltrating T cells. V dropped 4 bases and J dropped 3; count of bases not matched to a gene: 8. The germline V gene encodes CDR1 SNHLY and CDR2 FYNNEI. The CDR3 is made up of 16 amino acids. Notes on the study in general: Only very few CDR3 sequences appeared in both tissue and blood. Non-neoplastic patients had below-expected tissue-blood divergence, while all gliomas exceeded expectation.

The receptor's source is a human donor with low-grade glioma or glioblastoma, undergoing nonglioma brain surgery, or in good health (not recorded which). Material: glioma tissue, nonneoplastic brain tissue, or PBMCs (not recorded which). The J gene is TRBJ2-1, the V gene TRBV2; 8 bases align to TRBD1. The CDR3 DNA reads TGTGCCAGCAGTGCTGGACAGGGAACGGTCTACAATGAGCAGTTCTTC. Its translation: CASSAGQGTVYNEQFF.